The rows below give T cell receptor beta chains drawn from one sample of a study of T-cell memory formation after mild COVID-19. From the 5' RACE reads, TCRdb called clonotypes with MiXCR, one entry per CDR3 protein. The sample records over 450,000 distinct CDR3 sequences, about a fifth being singletons. Sequenced sample: PBMCs or a T cell subset sorted from them (not recorded which). These receptor sequences come from an adult woman who had mild COVID-19 (a few samples of this study predate the infection). Cell type and time point are not known. Each CDR3 is given with its conserved first and last residue. Fields, in order: CDR3 protein, CDR3 DNA, D gene, J gene, V gene, clone size. The D gene is left open where the match is weak. The listing skips clone size in some rows; elsewhere it reads once, few, many or a size class.

CATGRSISSYNEQFF | TGTGCCACCGGACGTAGCATTAGCTCCTACAATGAGCAGTTCTTC | NA | TRBJ2-1 | TRBV10-3 | NA
CASSMALWGPGELFF | TGTGCCAGTAGTATGGCTCTGTGGGGTCCCGGGGAGCTGTTTTTT | NA | TRBJ2-2 | TRBV19 | few
CASSSGLAGTQYF | TGTGCCAGCAGCTCGGGCCTCGCCGGGACCCAGTACTTC | NA | TRBJ2-5 | TRBV7-3 | NA
CASSLEEDPPYEQYF | TGTGCCAGCAGCTTGGAGGAGGACCCTCCCTACGAGCAGTACTTC | NA | TRBJ2-7 | TRBV5-5 | NA
CAWRLKQQLNTIYF | TGTGCCTGGAGATTAAAACAGCAGCTAAACACCATATATTTT | NA | TRBJ1-3 | TRBV30 | NA
CASSLGGFYNEQFF | TGTGCCAGCAGCTTAGGCGGGTTTTACAATGAGCAGTTCTTC | NA | TRBJ2-1 | TRBV12-3/TRBV12-4 | many
CASSWVTGGNIQYF | TGTGCCAGCAGTTGGGTGACAGGGGGAAACATTCAGTACTTC | TRBD1 | TRBJ2-4 | TRBV6-6 | few
CASSYLTYEQYF | TGTGCCAGCAGTTACCTTACCTACGAGCAGTACTTC | NA | TRBJ2-7 | TRBV6-2/TRBV6-3 | NA
CATSRTSGRGEKETQYF | TGTGCCACCAGTCGGACTAGCGGGAGAGGGGAGAAAGAGACCCAGTACTTC | TRBD2 | TRBJ2-5 | TRBV24-1 | NA
CASSYLGTTYTGELFF | TGTGCCAGCAGTTATCTCGGGACTACCTACACCGGGGAGCTGTTTTTT | TRBD2 | TRBJ2-2 | TRBV6-5 | many
CASSQVSSGSSKNIQYF | TGCGCCAGCAGCCAAGTCTCTAGCGGGAGTTCCAAAAACATTCAGTACTTC | TRBD2 | TRBJ2-4 | TRBV4-3 | NA
CASSLWARGSSEQYF | TGCGCCAGCAGCTTGTGGGCCAGGGGCTCTTCCGAGCAGTACTTC | NA | TRBJ2-7 | TRBV5-1 | few
CASSYGDTSAEQFF | TGTGCCAGCAGTTACGGGGACACTAGCGCTGAGCAGTTCTTC | NA | TRBJ2-1 | TRBV6-6 | few
CASSPPTNTGELFF | TGTGCCAGCAGCCCACCTACGAACACCGGGGAGCTGTTTTTT | NA | TRBJ2-2 | TRBV9 | NA
CATSGDRHYGYTF | TGTGCCACCAGCGGGGACCGCCACTATGGCTACACCTTC | NA | TRBJ1-2 | TRBV15 | many
CASSPPGLAVKETQYF | TGTGCCAGCAGCCCTCCGGGACTAGCGGTGAAAGAGACCCAGTACTTC | TRBD2 | TRBJ2-5 | TRBV12-3/TRBV12-4 | NA
CSARDSKETQYF | TGCAGTGCTAGGGACAGTAAAGAGACCCAGTACTTC | NA | TRBJ2-5 | TRBV20-1 | NA
CAWSVSEDYEQYF | TGTGCCTGGAGTGTAAGCGAGGACTACGAGCAGTACTTC | NA | TRBJ2-7 | TRBV30 | NA
CASSLTGGDQPQHF | TGTGCCAGCAGCTTAACCGGGGGCGACCAGCCCCAGCATTTT | NA | TRBJ1-5 | TRBV7-9 | NA
CASSPRVSGRAGGETQYF | TGTGCCAGCAGTCCCAGGGTATCCGGGAGGGCCGGAGGAGAGACCCAGTACTTC | TRBD2 | TRBJ2-5 | TRBV5-5 | few
CASGAGLAGFF | TGTGCTAGTGGTGCCGGGCTAGCGGGGTTCTTC | TRBD2 | TRBJ2-1 | TRBV12-5 | NA
CASSLTGGADSNQPQHF | TGTGCCAGCAGCCTGACAGGGGGCGCAGATAGCAATCAGCCCCAGCATTTT | TRBD1 | TRBJ1-5 | TRBV7-2 | few
CSARRRQGSNQPQHF | TGCAGTGCTAGGCGCAGACAAGGGAGCAATCAGCCCCAGCATTTT | NA | TRBJ1-5 | TRBV20-1 | NA
CASSVAGAGANVLTF | TGTGCCAGCAGCGTAGCAGGGGCTGGGGCCAACGTCCTGACTTTC | NA | TRBJ2-6 | TRBV9 | many
CASRPPGSQETQYF | TGCGCCAGCAGGCCTCCCGGGAGCCAAGAGACCCAGTACTTC | NA | TRBJ2-5 | TRBV5-1 | few
CASSPGDRGVFDHAEAFF | TGTGCCAGCAGTCCCGGGGACAGAGGAGTGTTCGATCACGCTGAAGCTTTCTTT | TRBD1 | TRBJ1-1 | TRBV12-3/TRBV12-4 | NA
CASSHQGTANSPLHF | TGTGCCAGCAGCCACCAAGGGACGGCAAATTCACCCCTCCACTTT | NA | TRBJ1-6 | TRBV7-2 | few
CASAKFPGGAGANVLTF | TGTGCCAGCGCCAAATTCCCGGGGGGCGCTGGGGCCAACGTCCTGACTTTC | NA | TRBJ2-6 | TRBV5-5 | NA
CASSSGENTQYF | TGTGCCAGCAGTTCAGGGGAGAATACGCAGTATTTT | NA | TRBJ2-3 | TRBV12-3/TRBV12-4 | NA
CSVGGLADEQYF | TGCAGCGTTGGAGGACTAGCGGACGAGCAGTACTTC | TRBD2 | TRBJ2-7 | TRBV29-1 | NA
CASSPRDSREEKLFF | TGTGCCAGTAGTCCGAGGGACAGCCGAGAGGAAAAACTGTTTTTT | TRBD1 | TRBJ1-4 | TRBV19 | few
CASSLQAGTYEQYF | TGTGCCAGCAGCTTACAGGCAGGGACCTACGAGCAGTACTTC | NA | TRBJ2-7 | TRBV7-9 | NA
CASSSLGTPLHF | TGTGCCAGCAGCTCGCTGGGCACACCCCTCCACTTT | NA | TRBJ1-6 | TRBV7-2 | NA
CASSFGAGGSSYEQYF | TGTGCCAGCAGCTTCGGGGCGGGAGGGAGCTCCTACGAGCAGTACTTC | TRBD2 | TRBJ2-7 | TRBV7-9 | few
CASSQDRPGRIGRNQPQHF | TGTGCCAGCAGCCAAGATCGCCCGGGGCGAATTGGGCGCAATCAGCCCCAGCATTTT | NA | TRBJ1-5 | TRBV3-1 | NA
CASSYSANPGAFF | TGTGCCAGCAGTTACTCGGCGAACCCGGGAGCTTTCTTT | NA | TRBJ1-1 | TRBV6-2/TRBV6-3 | NA
CASSYSTGRGNSPLHF | TGTGCCAGCAGTTACTCGACCGGACGGGGTAATTCACCCCTCCACTTT | NA | TRBJ1-6 | TRBV6-5 | few
CASTSPRMGDHYGYTF | TGTGCCTCAACATCGCCAAGAATGGGGGACCACTATGGCTACACCTTC | NA | TRBJ1-2 | TRBV30 | few
CASSPGHGVDNEQFF | TGTGCCAGCAGTCCCGGGCACGGCGTGGATAATGAGCAGTTCTTC | NA | TRBJ2-1 | TRBV12-3/TRBV12-4 | NA
CSAHEGSTPEAFF | TGCAGTGCTCATGAGGGGAGTACCCCTGAAGCTTTCTTT | NA | TRBJ1-1 | TRBV20-1 | few
CASSVSSAGGSSEQYF | TGTGCCAGCAGCGTATCGTCCGCGGGAGGGTCTAGCGAGCAGTACTTC | TRBD2 | TRBJ2-7 | TRBV9 | few
CAWSVKQKNQPQHF | TGTGCCTGGAGTGTAAAACAGAAAAATCAGCCCCAGCATTTT | NA | TRBJ1-5 | TRBV30 | few
CASSLLVGGRGIYNEQFF | TGTGCCAGCAGCTTACTCGTTGGCGGGAGGGGGATTTACAATGAGCAGTTCTTC | TRBD2 | TRBJ2-1 | TRBV6-5 | NA
CSASGTLGGNTIYF | TGCAGTGCTTCCGGGACCTTAGGGGGAAACACCATATATTTT | NA | TRBJ1-3 | TRBV20-1 | NA
CASSLGAGSQNTEAFF | TGCGCCAGCAGCTTGGGGGCGGGTAGCCAGAACACTGAAGCTTTCTTT | NA | TRBJ1-1 | TRBV5-1 | NA